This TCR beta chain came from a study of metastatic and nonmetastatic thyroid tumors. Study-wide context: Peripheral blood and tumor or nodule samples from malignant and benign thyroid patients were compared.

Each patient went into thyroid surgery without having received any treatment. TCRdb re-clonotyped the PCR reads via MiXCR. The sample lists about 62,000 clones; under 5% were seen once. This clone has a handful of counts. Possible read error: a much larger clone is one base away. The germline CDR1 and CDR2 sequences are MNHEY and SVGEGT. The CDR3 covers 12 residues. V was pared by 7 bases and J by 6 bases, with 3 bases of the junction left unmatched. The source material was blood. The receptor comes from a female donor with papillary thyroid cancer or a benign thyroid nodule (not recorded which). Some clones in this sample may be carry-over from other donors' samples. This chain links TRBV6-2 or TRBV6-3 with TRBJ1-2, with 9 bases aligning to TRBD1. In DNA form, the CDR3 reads TGTGCCAGCACAACAGGGGGCAATGGCTACACCTTC. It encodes CASTTGGNGYTF.